The 28 T cell receptor beta chains below were found in one sample sequenced in a study of T cell responses to AZD1222 COVID-19 vaccine. Profiling relied on immunoSEQ multiplex PCR, and the TCRdb table lists in-frame clones only, not all of them. The table has 150,000 to 200,000 clones, 70% to 90% seen once. Sequenced here: peripheral blood, sampled 28 days after the second AZD1222 dose. These receptors all come from an adult who received the AZD1222 COVID-19 vaccine.

The rearrangement uses TRBV6-2 or TRBV6-3 and TRBJ2-3; either TRBD1 or TRBD2 may fit D (5 bases each). This CDR3 comprises 16 residues. Germline V gene data show CDR1 as MNHEY and CDR2 as SVGEGT. Trimming removed 2 bases at V and 5 bases at J, with 17 bases between. CDR3 region: CASSYNSQVGGDTQYF. The CDR3 nucleotides read TGTGCCAGCAGTTACAATTCCCAGGTTGGGGGAGATACGCAGTATTTT.

The gene calls are TRBV5-6 and TRBJ2-7; D uncertain. This CDR3 is 12 amino acids long. The V gene's germline CDR1 is SGHDT and CDR2 YYEEEE. The V end lost 3 bases, the J end lost 3 bases, and 7 bases lay between the germline ends. This CDR3 is CASSSTNYEQYF. The CDR3 DNA reads TGTGCCAGCAGCTCAACGAACTACGAGCAGTACTTC.

As to this clone: Other DNA sequences in this specimen translate into the identical CDR3. This chain uses TRBV2 with TRBJ2-7; D is undetermined. The germline V gene has CDR1 SNHLY and CDR2 FYNNEI. This CDR3 contains 12 residues. Trimming removed 4 bases at V and 2 bases at J, with 6 bases between. The CDR3 nucleotides are TGTGCCAGCAGTGCAGGCCCCTACGAGCAGTACTTC. This encodes CASSAGPYEQYF.

This clone was counted once. V is TRBV9 and J is TRBJ1-5, with a weak D call TRBD1 (6 bases). There are 13 residues in the CDR3. Trimming stripped 5 bases from V and 10 bases from J, with 16 bases between. Germline V lookup: CDR1 SGDLS, CDR2 YYNGEE. CDR3 sequence: CASSLGAISPQHF. The DNA of the CDR3 is TGTGCCAGCAGTCTGGGGGCAATCAGCCCCCAGCATTTT.

The chain carries TRBV5-1 and TRBJ1-2; possible D gene TRBD1, 6 bases. Germline CDR1 SGHRS, CDR2 YFSETQ. The V end lost 4 bases, the J end lost 11 bases, and 18 bases lay between the germline ends. This CDR3 contains 13 residues. CDR3 sequence (DNA): TGCGCCAGCAGCGGCGGGACATCTTGGCCGTACACCTTC. Its translation: CASSGGTSWPYTF.

This clone appeared once. The rearrangement links TRBV19 to TRBJ1-5; TRBD1 matches 7 bases. The V segment lost 2 bases and the J segment 3 bases; nucleotides outside the gene matches: 13. The CDR3 consists of 18 residues. Per the germline V gene, CDR1 is LNHDA and CDR2 is SQIVND (reference sequence). The CDR3: CASSIIPSRGSVNQPQHF. The CDR3 coding sequence is TGTGCCAGTAGTATAATCCCCAGCAGGGGGAGTGTCAATCAGCCCCAGCATTTT.

The genes are TRBV27 and TRBJ1-1; D is ambiguous. CDR1 and CDR2 from the germline V gene are MNHEY and SMNVEV (reference sequence). CDR3 length equals 13 residues. The V and J ends lost 10 bases and 0 bases respectively, with 12 bases between them. The CDR3 sequence is CATPSGVNTEAFF. The CDR3 coding sequence is TGTGCCACCCCGAGCGGGGTGAACACTGAAGCTTTCTTT.

Details on this clone: A junction boundary mismatches the germline segment, possibly from a read error. The sample holds other DNA sequences that translate to the same CDR3. The rearrangement links TRBV6-5 to TRBJ1-2; TRBD1 agrees at 9 bases. The CDR3 is 14 amino acids. Germline CDR1 is MNHEY and CDR2 is SVGAGI. Written as DNA, the CDR3 is TGTGCCAGCAGTAAACAGGGGGCGCAAAGGGGCTACACCTTT. This codes for CASSKQGAQRGYTF.

DNA for the CDR3: TGTGCCAGCAGCCAAGGTCCGGGGGGGGGTCCTGAGACCCAGTACTTC. It is translated as CASSQGPGGGPETQYF. The chain employs TRBV4-2 and TRBJ2-5; 8 bases map to TRBD2. The V gene end was trimmed by 1 base and the J gene end by 5 bases; junction bases not matched to a gene: 9. Germline CDR1 reads LGHNA; CDR2 reads YNFKEQ. The CDR3 sequence is 16 residues long.

The CDR3 is CASSFIQWAEAFF. The CDR3 DNA is TGTGCCAGCAGCTTCATCCAGTGGGCTGAAGCTTTCTTT. The chain is built from TRBV7-2 and TRBJ1-1; D not resolved. This CDR3 has 13 residues. Trimming shortened V by 3 bases and J by 6 bases, and 11 bases separated the two germline ends. The germline V gene has CDR1 SGHTA and CDR2 FQGNSA. Using reference TRBV7-2 and TRBJ1-1 for the parts outside the CDR3, the full variable domain is GAGVSQSPSNKVTEKGKDVELRCDPISGHTALYWYRQSLGQGLEFLIYFQGNSAPDKSGLPSDRFSAERTGGSVSTLTIQRTQQEDSAVYLCASSFIQWAEAFFGQGTRLTVV.

In its sample, this clone was seen a few times. The chain carries TRBV5-6 and TRBJ1-4; D gene ambiguous. V gave up 1 base and J gave up 8 bases, with 12 bases separating them. In germline, CDR1 is SGHDT, CDR2 YYEEEE. The CDR3 totals 14 residues. The CDR3 loop reads CASSLLEGHEKLFF. The DNA for the CDR3 is TGTGCCAGCAGCTTGTTAGAAGGGCACGAAAAACTGTTTTTT.

The chain couples TRBV6-5 to TRBJ1-2; D is possibly TRBD1 (6 bases). V shed 11 bases and J shed 8 bases, with 15 bases lying between them. The CDR3 spans 11 residues. CDR1 is MNHEY, CDR2 SVGAGI, per germline. The CDR3 region has the DNA TGTGCCGCTTGGGGGGGCATCGGCTACACCTTC. It specifies CAAWGGIGYTF.

The V gene is TRBV7-2, the J gene TRBJ1-2; unclear D gene. CDR1 SGHTA and CDR2 FQGNSA come from the germline V gene. V lost 4 bases to trimming and J lost 5 bases, with 17 bases between them. The CDR3 covers 15 residues. CDR3 sequence reads: CASSWLIWPDYGYTF. The CDR3 DNA reads TGTGCCAGCAGCTGGTTAATTTGGCCAGATTATGGCTACACCTTC.

This chain connects TRBV19 to TRBJ1-2; maybe TRBD1 (6 bases). The CDR3 runs to 14 residues. The V and J ends lost 5 bases and 4 bases respectively, with 14 bases between them. CDR1 LNHDA and CDR2 SQIVND come from the germline V gene (reference sequence). CDR3 DNA: TGTGCCAGTAGTCGGCAGGGGCCACGCTATGGCTACACCTTC. The encoded protein is CASSRQGPRYGYTF.

J is TRBJ2-5 and V is TRBV29-1; perhaps TRBD1 as D (6 bases). V dropped 6 bases and J dropped 1 base, with 9 bases sitting between them. The CDR3 covers 12 residues. Germline assignment: CDR1 SQVTM and CDR2 ANQGSEA. CDR3 protein: CSVGHTQETQYF. CDR3 DNA sequence: TGCAGCGTGGGACACACCCAAGAGACCCAGTACTTC.

The rearrangement joins TRBV10-2 to TRBJ1-2, with 12 positions matching TRBD1. V dropped 10 bases and J dropped 7; count of bases not matched to a gene: 10. Germline CDR1 and CDR2: WSHSY and SAAADI. CDR3 length equals 14 residues. The DNA of the CDR3 is TGCGCCACCCTAACGGGACAGGGGGCGGGTGGCTACACCTTC. It is translated as CATLTGQGAGGYTF.

The chain has TRBV12-5 and TRBJ1-2; D is ambiguous. Germline V CDR1 and CDR2: LGHNT, FRNRAP. Trimming stripped 2 bases from V and 2 bases from J, with 9 bases between. The CDR3 is made up of 14 amino acids. The CDR3 DNA is TGTGCTAGTGGTTTGTTACGGCGGAACTATGGCTACACCTTC. Protein: CASGLLRRNYGYTF.

This clone was seen more than once but under ten times. This chain uses TRBV4-3 with TRBJ2-7, with D perhaps TRBD1 (5 bases). The CDR3 is 13 residues long. V was shortened by 2 bases and J by 3 bases, with 8 bases between the two germline ends. Germline V gene lookup returns CDR1 LGHNA and CDR2 YSLEER. CDR3 sequence: CASSQHQGYEQYF. The CDR3 nucleotides read TGCGCCAGCAGCCAACACCAGGGCTACGAGCAGTACTTC.

The chain links TRBV11-2 to TRBJ1-3; D gene uncertain. The V gene lost 5 bases and the J gene lost 6 bases, with 23 bases spanning the gap. Germline-derived CDR1 and CDR2 are SGHAT and FQNNGV. CDR3 length: 17 residues. The CDR3 nucleotides read TGTGCCAGCAGCCATCGTGGGGTAGATATGCCCCTAAACACCATATATTTT. Translating gives CASSHRGVDMPLNTIYF. The complete variable domain, with remaining parts taken from reference TRBV11-2 and TRBJ1-3, reads EAGVAQSPRYKIIEKRQSVAFWCNPISGHATLYWYQQILGQGPKLLIQFQNNGVVDDSQLPKDRFSAERLKGVDSTLKIQPAKLEDSAVYLCASSHRGVDMPLNTIYFGEGSWLTVV.

This chain uses TRBV5-1 with TRBJ2-2; 8 positions match TRBD1. After removal of 3 bases from V and 2 bases from J, the junction contained 3 bases not matched to a gene. Looked up from germline, CDR1 is SGHRS and CDR2 is YFSETQ. The CDR3 sequence is 15 residues long. The CDR3 bases are TGCGCCAGCAGCTGGGGACAGGCAAACACCGGGGAGCTGTTTTTT. Its translation: CASSWGQANTGELFF.

The chain uses TRBV10-3 and TRBJ1-2; no clear D. The CDR3 runs 11 residues. CDR1 and CDR2 (germline): ENHRY, SYGVKD. Trimming removed 6 bases at V and 7 bases at J, with 9 bases between. Written as DNA, the CDR3 is TGTGCCATCAGGATCGGGGTTGGCTACACCTTC. It encodes CAIRIGVGYTF.

The chain employs TRBV12-5 and TRBJ2-1; 9 bases line up with TRBD2. This CDR3 is built from 21 residues. The trim removed 0 bases at V and 9 bases at J, leaving 24 bases unmatched. In germline, CDR1 is LGHNT, CDR2 FRNRAP. The CDR3 DNA reads TGTGCTAGTGGTTTGGTACTCCGCTGGGATGGCGGGGGGGGACGGGCGACTGAGCAGTTCTTC. Amino acid sequence: CASGLVLRWDGGGGRATEQFF.

In its sample, this clone was seen once. The rearrangement links TRBV19 to TRBJ1-2; D is ambiguous. V was trimmed by 8 bases and J by 4 bases, leaving 8 bases between them. The CDR3 loop spans 11 amino acids. Looked up from germline, CDR1 is LNHDA and CDR2 is SQIVND (reference sequence). The CDR3 DNA reads as TGTGCCAGTTCCCGTTCCTATGGCTACACCTTC. Amino acid sequence: CASSRSYGYTF. Full variable domain (missing parts from reference TRBV19 and TRBJ1-2): DGGITQSPKYLFRKEGQNVTLSCEQNLNHDAMYWYRQDPGQGLRLIYYSQIVNDFQKGDIAEGYSVSREKKESFPLTVTSAQKNPTAFYLCASSRSYGYTFGSGTRLTVV.

The genes are TRBV11-3 and TRBJ2-3; TRBD1 matches 7 bases. Unmatched junction bases numbered 5, after V lost 3 bases and J lost 2 bases. The CDR3 extends over 15 amino acids. Germline lookup yields CDR1 SGHNT and CDR2 YENEEA. The CDR3 here is CASSFRQGNTDTQYF. CDR3 DNA sequence: TGTGCCAGCAGCTTCAGACAGGGAAACACAGATACGCAGTATTTT.

This clone was counted a single time. This chain connects TRBV3-1 (or the pseudogene TRBV3-2) to TRBJ2-2, with TRBD2 as a possible D gene (7 bases). The CDR3 totals 16 residues. V gave up 5 bases and J gave up 6 bases, with 19 bases separating them. The germline V gene encodes CDR1 LGHDT and CDR2 YNNKEL (reference sequence). The CDR3 is CASSFPKQGGAGELFF. The CDR3 region has the DNA TGTGCCAGCAGCTTCCCTAAACAGGGAGGGGCCGGGGAGCTGTTTTTT.

The chain carries TRBV27 and TRBJ2-7; D is ambiguous. The germline V and J ends were trimmed by 3 bases and 3 bases, with 9 bases remaining between them. The germline V gene has CDR1 MNHEY and CDR2 SMNVEV (reference sequence). This CDR3 has 13 residues. The CDR3: CASSLVRHYEQYF. The CDR3 region has the DNA TGTGCCAGCAGTTTGGTTCGACACTACGAGCAGTACTTC.

V gene TRBV18 combines with J gene TRBJ1-3; the D gene is possibly TRBD1 (5 bases). V was trimmed by 0 bases and J by 0 bases, leaving 9 bases between them. Germline assignment: CDR1 KGHSH and CDR2 LQKENI. The CDR3 extends over 16 amino acids. CDR3: CASSPPVGTSGNTIYF. DNA of the CDR3: TGTGCCAGCTCACCACCTGTAGGGACCTCTGGAAACACCATATATTTT.

J is TRBJ2-3 and V is TRBV27; tentatively, D is TRBD2 (7 bases). The length of the CDR3 is 17 residues. Germline CDR1 and CDR2: MNHEY and SMNVEV (reference sequence). Trimming stripped 0 bases from V and 2 bases from J, with 15 bases between. This CDR3 reads CASSLSAGGASTDTQYF. Written as DNA, the CDR3 is TGTGCCAGCAGTTTATCGGCTGGGGGGGCCTCCACAGATACGCAGTATTTT.